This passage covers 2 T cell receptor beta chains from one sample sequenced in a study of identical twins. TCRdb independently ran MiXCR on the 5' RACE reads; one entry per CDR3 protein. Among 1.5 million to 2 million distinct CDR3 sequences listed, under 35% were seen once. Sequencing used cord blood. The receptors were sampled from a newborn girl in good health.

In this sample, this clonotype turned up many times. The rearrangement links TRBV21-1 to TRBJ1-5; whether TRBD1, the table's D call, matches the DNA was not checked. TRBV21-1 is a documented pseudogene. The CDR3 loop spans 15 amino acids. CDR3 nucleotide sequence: TGTGCCAGCCACAACAGGAACTATAGCAATCAGCCCCAGCATTTT. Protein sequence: CASHNRNYSNQPQHF.

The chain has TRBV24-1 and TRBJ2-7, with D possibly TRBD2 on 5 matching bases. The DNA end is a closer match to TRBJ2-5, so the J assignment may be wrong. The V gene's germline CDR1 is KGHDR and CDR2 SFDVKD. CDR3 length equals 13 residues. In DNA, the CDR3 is TGTGCCACCAGTGATTTTCGGGAAAAGACCCAGTACTTC. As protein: CATSDFREKTQYF.